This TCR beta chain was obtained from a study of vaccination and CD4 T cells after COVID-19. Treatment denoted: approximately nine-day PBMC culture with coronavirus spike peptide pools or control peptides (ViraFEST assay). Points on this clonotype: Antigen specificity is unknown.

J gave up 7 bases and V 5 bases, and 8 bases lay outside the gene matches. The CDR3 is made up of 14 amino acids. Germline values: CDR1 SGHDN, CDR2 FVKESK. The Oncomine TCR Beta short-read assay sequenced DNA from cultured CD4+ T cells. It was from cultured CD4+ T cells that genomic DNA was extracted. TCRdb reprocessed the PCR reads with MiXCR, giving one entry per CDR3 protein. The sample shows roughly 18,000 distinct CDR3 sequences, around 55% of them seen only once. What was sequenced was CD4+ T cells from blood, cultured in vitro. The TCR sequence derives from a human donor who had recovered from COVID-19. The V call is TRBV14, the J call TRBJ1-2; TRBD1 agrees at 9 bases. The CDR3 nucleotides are TGTGCCAGCAGCTTAACAGGGGGCCTTGTTGGCTACACCTTC. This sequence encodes CASSLTGGLVGYTF. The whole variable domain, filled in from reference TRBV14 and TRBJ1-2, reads EAGVTQFPSHSVIEKGQTVTLRCDPISGHDNLYWYRRVMGKEIKFLLHFVKESKQDESGMPNNRFLAERTGGTYSTLKVQPAELEDSGVYFCASSLTGGLVGYTFGSGTRLTVV.